The clone carrying this T cell receptor (beta chain) occurred a few times. These data originate in a study of blood T cell repertoires in COVID-19. Whole-study context: Samples representing acute and convalescent COVID-19 were sourced from the United States, Italy and Spain.

Seattle's enrolled individuals joined amid active infection and were then monitored longitudinally. In the authors' methods: Nucleated cell number was recorded as an estimate derived from reference gene primer amplification. This table comes from immunoSEQ multiplex PCR, and its TCRdb copy is limited to in-frame clones, with some not included. The V and J calls and clone size were taken over from that table, and D and trimming were inferred from the DNA. The table has 250,000 to 400,000 clones, about 91% seen once. The CDR3 consists of 16 residues. Germline loops: CDR1 SGDLS, CDR2 YYNGEE. Losses at the gene ends were 0 bases for V and 2 bases for J; bases not matched to a gene: 4.

The clonotype originates from a woman aged 25 to 39 with COVID-19, enrolled during active disease. The specimen sequenced was peripheral blood. The chain has TRBV9 and TRBJ2-3; 9 bases agree with TRBD2. The CDR3 region has the DNA TGTGCCAGCAGCGTAGAAGCGGGGGGCCCCACAGATACGCAGTATTTT. Its protein is CASSVEAGGPTDTQYF.